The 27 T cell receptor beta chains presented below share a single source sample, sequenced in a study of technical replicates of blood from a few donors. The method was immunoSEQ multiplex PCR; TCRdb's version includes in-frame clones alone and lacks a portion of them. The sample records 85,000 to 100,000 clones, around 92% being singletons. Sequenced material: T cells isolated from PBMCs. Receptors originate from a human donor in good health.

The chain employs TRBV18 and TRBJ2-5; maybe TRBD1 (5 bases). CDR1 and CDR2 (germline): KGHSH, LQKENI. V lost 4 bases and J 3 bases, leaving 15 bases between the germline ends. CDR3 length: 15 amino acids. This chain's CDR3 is CASSLNRIREETQYF. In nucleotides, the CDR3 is TGTGCCAGCTCACTTAACAGGATACGAGAAGAGACCCAGTACTTC.

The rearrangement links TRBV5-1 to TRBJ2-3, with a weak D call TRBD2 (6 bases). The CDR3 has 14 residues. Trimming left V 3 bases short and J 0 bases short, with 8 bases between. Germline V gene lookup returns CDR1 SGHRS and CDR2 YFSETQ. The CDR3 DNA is TGCGCCAGCAGCTCTAGCGCTAGCACAGATACGCAGTATTTT. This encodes CASSSSASTDTQYF. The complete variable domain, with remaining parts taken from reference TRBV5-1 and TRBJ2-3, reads KAGVTQTPRYLIKTRGQQVTLSCSPISGHRSVSWYQQTPGQGLQFLFEYFSETQRNKGNFPGRFSGRQFSNSRSEMNVSTLELGDSALYLCASSSSASTDTQYFGPGTRLTVL.

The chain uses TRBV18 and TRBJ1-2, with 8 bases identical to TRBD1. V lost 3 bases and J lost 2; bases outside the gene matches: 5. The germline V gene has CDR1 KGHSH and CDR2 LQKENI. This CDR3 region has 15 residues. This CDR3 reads CASSPGTGGNYGYTF. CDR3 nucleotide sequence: TGTGCCAGCTCACCCGGGACAGGAGGAAACTATGGCTACACCTTC.

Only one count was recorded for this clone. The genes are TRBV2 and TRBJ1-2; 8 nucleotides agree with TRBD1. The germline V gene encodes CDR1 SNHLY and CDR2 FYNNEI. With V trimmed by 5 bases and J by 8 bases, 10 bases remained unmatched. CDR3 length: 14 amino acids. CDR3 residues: CASSPDRGSMGYTF. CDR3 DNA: TGTGCCAGCAGTCCCGACAGGGGATCAATGGGCTACACCTTC.

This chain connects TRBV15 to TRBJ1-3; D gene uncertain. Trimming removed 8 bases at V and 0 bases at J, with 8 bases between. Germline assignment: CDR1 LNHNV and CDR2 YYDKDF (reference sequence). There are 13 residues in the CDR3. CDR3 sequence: CATGWSSGNTIYF. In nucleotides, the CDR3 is TGTGCCACCGGGTGGAGCTCTGGAAACACCATATATTTT.

As DNA, the CDR3 is TGTGCCAGCTCACCCATTGGCACAGATACGCAGTATTTT. Translation: CASSPIGTDTQYF. This chain uses TRBV18 with TRBJ2-3, with no clear D. Trimming removed 3 bases from V and 1 base from J, with 5 bases in between. Per the germline V gene, CDR1 is KGHSH and CDR2 is LQKENI. The CDR3 loop spans 13 amino acids.

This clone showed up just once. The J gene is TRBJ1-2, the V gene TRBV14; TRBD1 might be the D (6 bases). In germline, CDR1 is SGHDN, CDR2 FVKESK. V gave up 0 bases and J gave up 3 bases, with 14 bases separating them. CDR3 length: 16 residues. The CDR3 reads CASSQDFTGWDYGYTF. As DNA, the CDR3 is TGTGCCAGCAGCCAAGATTTTACAGGGTGGGACTATGGCTACACCTTC.

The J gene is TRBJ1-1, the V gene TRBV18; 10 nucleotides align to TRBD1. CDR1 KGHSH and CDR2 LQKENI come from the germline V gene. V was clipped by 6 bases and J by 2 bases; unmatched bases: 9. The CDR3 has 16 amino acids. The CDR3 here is CASSKGTGETNTEAFF. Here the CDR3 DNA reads TGTGCCAGCTCGAAGGGGACAGGGGAGACTAACACTGAAGCTTTCTTT.

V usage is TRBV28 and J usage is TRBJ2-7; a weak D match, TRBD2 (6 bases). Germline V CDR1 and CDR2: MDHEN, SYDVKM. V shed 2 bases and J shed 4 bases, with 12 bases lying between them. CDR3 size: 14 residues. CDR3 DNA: TGTGCCAGCAGTTTAAGGCAGGGAGGATACGAGCAGTACTTC. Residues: CASSLRQGGYEQYF.

CDR3 coding DNA: TGCGCCAGCAGCACCGTTACAGGGGGCTCCTATAGCAATCAGCCCCAGCATTTT. This translates into CASSTVTGGSYSNQPQHF. The chain employs TRBV4-1 and TRBJ1-5, with TRBD1 matching 9 bases. Germline V CDR1 and CDR2: MGHRA, YSYEKL. This CDR3 region has 18 residues. The junction had 11 bases not matched to a gene; V was cut back by 5 bases and J by 0 bases.

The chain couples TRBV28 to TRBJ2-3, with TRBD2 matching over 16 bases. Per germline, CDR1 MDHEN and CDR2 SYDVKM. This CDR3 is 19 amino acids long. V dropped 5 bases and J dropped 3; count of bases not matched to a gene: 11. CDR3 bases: TGTGCCAGCAGTCTACAACCGGGACTAGCGGGGGGGCGTACAGATACGCAGTATTTT. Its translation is CASSLQPGLAGGRTDTQYF.

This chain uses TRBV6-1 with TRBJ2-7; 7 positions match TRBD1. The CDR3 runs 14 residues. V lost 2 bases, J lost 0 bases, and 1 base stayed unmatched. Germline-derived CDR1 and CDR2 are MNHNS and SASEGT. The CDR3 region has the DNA TGTGCCAGCAGTGAACGGGACAGCTCCTACGAGCAGTACTTC. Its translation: CASSERDSSYEQYF.

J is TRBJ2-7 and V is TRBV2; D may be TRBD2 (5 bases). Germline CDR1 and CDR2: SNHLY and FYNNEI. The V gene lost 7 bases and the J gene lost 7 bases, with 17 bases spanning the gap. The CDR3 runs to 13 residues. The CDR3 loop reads CASTPSSSGEQYF. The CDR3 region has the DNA TGTGCCAGCACTCCCTCGTCCTCGGGGGAGCAGTACTTC.

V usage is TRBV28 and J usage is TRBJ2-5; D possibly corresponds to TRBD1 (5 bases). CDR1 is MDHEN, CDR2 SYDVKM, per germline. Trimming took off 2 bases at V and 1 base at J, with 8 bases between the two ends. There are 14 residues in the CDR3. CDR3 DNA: TGTGCCAGCAGTTTAACGGACATCCAAGAGACCCAGTACTTC. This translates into CASSLTDIQETQYF.

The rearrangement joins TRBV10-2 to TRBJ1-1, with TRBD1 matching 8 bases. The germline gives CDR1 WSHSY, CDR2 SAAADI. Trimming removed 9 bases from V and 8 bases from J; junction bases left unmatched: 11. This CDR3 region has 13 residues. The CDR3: CASKQGGVSEAFF. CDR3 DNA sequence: TGCGCCAGTAAACAGGGGGGCGTGTCGGAAGCTTTCTTT.

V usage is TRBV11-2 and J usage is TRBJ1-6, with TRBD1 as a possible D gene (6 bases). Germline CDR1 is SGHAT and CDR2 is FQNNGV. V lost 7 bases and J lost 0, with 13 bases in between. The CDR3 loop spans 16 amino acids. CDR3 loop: CASTRQAFSYNSPLHF. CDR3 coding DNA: TGTGCCAGCACCCGACAGGCCTTCTCCTATAATTCACCCCTCCACTTT.

The CDR3 nucleotides read TGTGCCAGTAGTCTCCGGGCAGGGGATCAGCCCCAGCATTTT. Translated, it gives CASSLRAGDQPQHF. This sequence joins TRBV19 and TRBJ1-5, with D maybe TRBD1 (6 bases). This CDR3 has 14 amino acids. Trimming cost V 5 bases and J 5 bases, with 13 bases left between them. In germline, CDR1 is LNHDA, CDR2 SQIVND (reference sequence).

The CDR3 region is CASSQGPPIAGVTYEQYF. In DNA, the CDR3 is TGCGCCAGCAGCCAAGGGCCCCCTATAGCGGGGGTCACCTACGAGCAGTACTTC. This sequence joins TRBV4-1 and TRBJ2-7; 9 bases align to TRBD2. This CDR3 contains 18 residues. J was trimmed by 2 bases and V by 1 base; bases with no gene match: 12. CDR1 and CDR2 (germline): MGHRA, YSYEKL.

The CDR3: CASRQQGLNEKLFF. The CDR3 region has the DNA TGTGCCAGCAGACAACAGGGCCTGAATGAAAAACTGTTTTTT. The chain has TRBV27 and TRBJ1-4; weak D call: TRBD1 (6 bases). The V gene lost 6 bases and the J gene lost 5 bases, with 13 bases spanning the gap. Germline loops: CDR1 MNHEY, CDR2 SMNVEV (reference sequence). This CDR3 is 14 amino acids long.

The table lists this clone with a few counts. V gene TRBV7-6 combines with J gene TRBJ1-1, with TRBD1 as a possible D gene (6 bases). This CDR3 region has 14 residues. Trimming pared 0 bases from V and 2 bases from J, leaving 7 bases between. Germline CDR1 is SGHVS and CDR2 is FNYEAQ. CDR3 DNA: TGTGCCAGCAGCTTAGCGGGGACAAACACTGAAGCTTTCTTT. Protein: CASSLAGTNTEAFF.

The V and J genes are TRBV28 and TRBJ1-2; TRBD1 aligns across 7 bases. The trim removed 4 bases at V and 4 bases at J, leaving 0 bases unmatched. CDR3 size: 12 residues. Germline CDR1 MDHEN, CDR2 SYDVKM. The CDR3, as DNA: TGTGCCAGCAGTTGGGACAGCTATGGCTACACCTTC. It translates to CASSWDSYGYTF.

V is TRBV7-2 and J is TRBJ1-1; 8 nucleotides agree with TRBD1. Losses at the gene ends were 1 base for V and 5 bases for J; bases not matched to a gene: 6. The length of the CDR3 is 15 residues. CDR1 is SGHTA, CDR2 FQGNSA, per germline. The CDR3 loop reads CASSLVQGAKTEAFF. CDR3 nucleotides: TGTGCCAGCAGCTTAGTTCAGGGGGCGAAGACTGAAGCTTTCTTT.

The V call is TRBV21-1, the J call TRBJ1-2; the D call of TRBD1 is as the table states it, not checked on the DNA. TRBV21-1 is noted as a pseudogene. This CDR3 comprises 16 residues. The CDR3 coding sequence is TGTGCCAGCAGCAGCGGGCAGGGGGTTAATAACTATGGCTACACCTTC. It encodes CASSSGQGVNNYGYTF.

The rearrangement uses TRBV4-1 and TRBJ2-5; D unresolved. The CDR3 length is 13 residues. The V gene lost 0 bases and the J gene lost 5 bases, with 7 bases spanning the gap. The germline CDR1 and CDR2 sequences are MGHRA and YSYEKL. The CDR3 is CASSQEGYETQYF. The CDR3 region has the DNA TGCGCCAGCAGCCAAGAGGGCTACGAGACCCAGTACTTC.

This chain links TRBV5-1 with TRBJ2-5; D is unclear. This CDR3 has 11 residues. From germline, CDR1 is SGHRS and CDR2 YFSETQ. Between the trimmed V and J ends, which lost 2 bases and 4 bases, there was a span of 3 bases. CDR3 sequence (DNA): TGCGCCAGCAGCTTTCGAGAGACCCAGTACTTC. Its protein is CASSFRETQYF.

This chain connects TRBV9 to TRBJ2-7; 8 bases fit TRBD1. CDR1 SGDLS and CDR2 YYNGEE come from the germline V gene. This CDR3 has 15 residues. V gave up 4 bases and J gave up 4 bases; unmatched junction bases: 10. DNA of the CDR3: TGTGCCAGCAGCTTAACCGGGACAGGTGTTTACGAGCAGTACTTC. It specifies CASSLTGTGVYEQYF.

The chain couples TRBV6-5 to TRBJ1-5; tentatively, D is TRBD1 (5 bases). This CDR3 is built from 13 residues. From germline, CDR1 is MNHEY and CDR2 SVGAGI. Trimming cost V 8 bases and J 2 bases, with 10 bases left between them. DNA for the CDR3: TGTGCCAGCGGGCAGGGCGGCAATCAGCCCCAGCATTTT. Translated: CASGQGGNQPQHF.